This is a list of T cell receptor beta chains from one sample in a study of identical twins. TCRdb redid the calling of the 5' RACE reads with MiXCR, one entry per CDR3 protein. The repertoire holds 350,000 or so distinct CDR3 sequences, with more than 9% as singletons. This sample was shared with a second study, whose subject was yellow fever vaccine responses in identical twins.

Sequences were obtained from CD8+ T cells sorted from blood. The receptors originated from a young woman in good health. The CDR3 runs from the conserved cysteine through the conserved F or W. Fields, in order: clone size, D gene, V gene, J gene, CDR3 protein, CDR3 DNA. The D gene is left open where the match is weak. The size entry is marked missing in some rows and otherwise reads once, few, many or a size class.

size: few
D: TRBD2
V: TRBV9
J: TRBJ2-1
CDR3: CASSRTSGEHNEQFF
DNA: TGTGCCAGCAGCAGGACTAGCGGAGAACACAATGAGCAGTTCTTC

size: few
D: TRBD2
V: TRBV27
J: TRBJ2-1
CDR3: CASSPSPGTKNYNEQFF
DNA: TGTGCCAGCAGTCCAAGTCCCGGGACTAAGAACTACAATGAGCAGTTCTTC

size: -
D: -
V: TRBV18
J: TRBJ2-7
CDR3: CASSPGRGGASYEQYF
DNA: TGTGCCAGCTCACCAGGCCGAGGGGGGGCCTCCTACGAGCAGTACTTC

size: few
D: TRBD2
V: TRBV6-1
J: TRBJ2-1
CDR3: CASSEGLAGPNEQFF
DNA: TGTGCCAGCAGTGAGGGACTAGCGGGTCCCAATGAGCAGTTCTTC

size: few
D: -
V: TRBV7-3
J: TRBJ2-3
CDR3: CASSPVGGGKDTQYF
DNA: TGTGCCAGCAGCCCGGTGGGAGGGGGGAAAGATACGCAGTATTTT

size: few
D: -
V: TRBV20-1
J: TRBJ2-7
CDR3: CSAGTLTAYEQYF
DNA: TGCAGTGCCGGGACCCTCACGGCCTACGAGCAGTACTTC

size: once
D: -
V: TRBV19
J: TRBJ2-5
CDR3: CASSWRTQETQYF
DNA: TGTGCCAGTAGTTGGAGGACCCAAGAGACCCAGTACTTC

size: many
D: TRBD1
V: TRBV4-1
J: TRBJ1-6
CDR3: CASSHSGTGDVFPYNSPLHF
DNA: TGCGCCAGCAGCCATTCCGGGACAGGGGATGTATTCCCCTATAATTCACCCCTCCACTTT

size: many
D: -
V: TRBV12-3/TRBV12-4
J: TRBJ1-6
CDR3: CASRGIDRNNSPLHF
DNA: TGTGCCAGCAGGGGGATCGACAGGAATAATTCACCCCTCCACTTT

size: few
D: -
V: TRBV18
J: TRBJ2-3
CDR3: CASSPPQERRDTQYF
DNA: TGTGCCAGCTCACCACCCCAGGAGAGACGGGATACGCAGTATTTT

size: few
D: -
V: TRBV12-3/TRBV12-4
J: TRBJ2-3
CDR3: CASSLVGRCTDTQYF
DNA: TGTGCCAGCAGTTTAGTGGGACGGTGCACAGATACGCAGTATTTT

size: many
D: -
V: TRBV9
J: TRBJ2-1
CDR3: CASSVAGAVYNEQFF
DNA: TGTGCCAGCAGCGTAGCGGGCGCCGTCTACAATGAGCAGTTCTTC

size: -
D: -
V: TRBV9
J: TRBJ2-3
CDR3: CASSGPSVGADTQYF
DNA: TGTGCCAGCAGCGGCCCCTCGGTAGGGGCAGATACGCAGTATTTT

size: few
D: TRBD2
V: TRBV11-3
J: TRBJ2-3
CDR3: CASSSGAGLEPTDTQYF
DNA: TGTGCCAGCAGCTCTGGGGCGGGACTAGAACCCACAGATACGCAGTATTTT

size: few
D: -
V: TRBV27
J: TRBJ2-3
CDR3: CASSNGPADTQYF
DNA: TGTGCCAGCAGCAACGGACCCGCAGATACGCAGTATTTT

size: many
D: -
V: TRBV20-1
J: TRBJ1-1
CDR3: CSASYGYTEAFF
DNA: TGCAGTGCTAGTTACGGGTACACTGAAGCTTTCTTT

size: few
D: -
V: TRBV28
J: TRBJ2-5
CDR3: CASSSGLSGPHQETQYF
DNA: TGTGCCAGCAGCTCGGGACTGTCAGGGCCCCACCAAGAGACCCAGTACTTC

size: -
D: TRBD2
V: TRBV2
J: TRBJ2-1
CDR3: CASSDDREEREGPYNEQFF
DNA: TGTGCCAGCAGTGATGACAGGGAGGAGCGGGAGGGACCCTACAATGAGCAGTTCTTC

size: -
D: -
V: TRBV4-1
J: TRBJ2-3
CDR3: CASSQRSGSDTQYF
DNA: TGCGCCAGCAGCCAGAGGAGCGGGTCAGATACGCAGTATTTT

size: few
D: -
V: TRBV3-1
J: TRBJ2-2
CDR3: CASRYGGTNTGELFF
DNA: TGTGCCAGCAGGTATGGGGGGACGAACACCGGGGAGCTGTTTTTT

size: many
D: -
V: TRBV5-6
J: TRBJ2-7
CDR3: CASSHRRVGSHEQYF
DNA: TGTGCCAGCAGCCACAGGCGGGTGGGTTCGCACGAGCAGTACTTC

size: -
D: -
V: TRBV6-2/TRBV6-3
J: TRBJ1-1
CDR3: CASSYVPKGTEAFF
DNA: TGTGCCAGCAGTTACGTACCGAAGGGGACTGAAGCTTTCTTT

size: -
D: -
V: TRBV10-3
J: TRBJ1-2
CDR3: CAISDSGAPYGYTF
DNA: TGTGCCATCAGTGATTCAGGGGCTCCCTATGGCTACACCTTC

size: few
D: TRBD2
V: TRBV5-8
J: TRBJ2-1
CDR3: CASSLWASGRDEQFF
DNA: TGTGCCAGCAGCTTGTGGGCTAGCGGTAGGGATGAGCAGTTCTTC

size: many
D: -
V: TRBV7-9
J: TRBJ1-4
CDR3: CASSSGAGALGEKLFF
DNA: TGTGCCAGCAGCTCCGGGGCGGGGGCGCTTGGTGAAAAACTGTTTTTT

size: many
D: TRBD2
V: TRBV4-1
J: TRBJ2-4
CDR3: CASSQPGGGPQNIQYF
DNA: TGCGCCAGCAGCCAACCCGGGGGGGGACCTCAAAACATTCAGTACTTC

size: -
D: TRBD2
V: TRBV20-1
J: TRBJ2-2
CDR3: CCARDGTSGDTGELFF
DNA: TGCTGTGCTAGAGACGGGACTAGCGGCGACACCGGGGAGCTGTTTTTT

size: -
D: -
V: TRBV6-5
J: TRBJ1-1
CDR3: CASSYLTGIDHDEAFF
DNA: TGTGCCAGCAGTTACCTCACAGGCATCGATCACGATGAAGCTTTCTTT

size: few
D: -
V: TRBV28
J: TRBJ2-2
CDR3: CASSLAGATTGELFF
DNA: TGTGCCAGCAGTTTAGCGGGGGCGACCACCGGGGAGCTGTTTTTT